Below, 11 T cell receptor beta chains from the same sample are listed, as sequenced in a study of OX40 agonist ivuxolimab in advanced cancers. The assay was immunoSEQ multiplex PCR, and TCRdb's table has in-frame clones only and misses some. Of 60,000 or so clones in the sample, more than 70% were seen once. Sequencing used CD4+ or CD8+ T cells sorted from blood, obtained in a trial of the OX40 agonist ivuxolimab. These receptors all come from an adult with an advanced solid tumor such as melanoma, head and neck, liver or kidney cancer.

The chain couples TRBV5-4 to TRBJ1-2, with D hard to call. V was clipped by 6 bases and J by 3 bases, with 0 bases between them. CDR3 size: 9 residues. The germline V gene encodes CDR1 SGHNT and CDR2 YYREEE (reference sequence). This CDR3 reads CASNYGYTF. CDR3 coding DNA: TGTGCCAGCAACTATGGCTACACCTTC.

In its sample, this clone was seen a few times. The J gene is TRBJ2-1, the V gene TRBV4-3; D is undetermined. The germline CDR1 and CDR2 sequences are LGHNA and YSLEER. CDR3 length: 15 amino acids. V was pared by 0 bases and J by 6 bases, with 12 bases between. Here the CDR3 reads CASSQDARGGNEQFF. As DNA, the CDR3 is TGCGCCAGCAGCCAAGACGCACGTGGCGGCAATGAGCAGTTCTTC.

This chain joins TRBV19 and TRBJ2-1; D might be TRBD1 (6 bases). The CDR3 is 15 residues long. The germline V gene has CDR1 LNHDA and CDR2 SQIVND (reference sequence). V was cut by 7 bases and J by 6 bases, with 19 bases left in between. CDR3 bases: TGTGCCAGTAATCCTGGGGGCGCCGGCGTCAATGAGCAGTTCTTC. Translating gives CASNPGGAGVNEQFF.

This chain joins TRBV30 and TRBJ1-3; D remains ambiguous. Germline V gene lookup returns CDR1 GTSNPN and CDR2 SVGIG (reference sequence). The CDR3 covers 13 residues. The V end lost 3 bases, the J end lost 0 bases, and 6 bases lay between the germline ends. The CDR3 DNA is TGTGCCTGGAGGGCCTACTCTGGAAACACCATATATTTT. It yields the protein CAWRAYSGNTIYF.

This clone was found once. V is TRBV6-5 and J is TRBJ2-5; D is ambiguous. The CDR3 contains 14 residues. Trimming removed 2 bases at V and 1 base at J, with 8 bases between. The V gene's germline CDR1 is MNHEY and CDR2 SVGAGI. CDR3 DNA: TGTGCCAGCAGTTACGATAGGATCCAAGAGACCCAGTACTTC. Its translation is CASSYDRIQETQYF.

The rearrangement uses TRBV11-3 and TRBJ2-1; 9 bases line up with TRBD2. V lost 4 bases and J lost 2; bases outside the gene matches: 15. Germline loops: CDR1 SGHNT, CDR2 YENEEA. This CDR3 region has 19 residues. CDR3 DNA sequence: TGTGCCAGCAGCTCACCGCTGGCGGGGGGGCCCTCCACCTACAATGAGCAGTTCTTC. Translation gives CASSSPLAGGPSTYNEQFF.

The J gene is TRBJ2-7, the V gene TRBV5-1, with 11 bases that match TRBD2. With V trimmed by 4 bases and J by 4 bases, 13 bases remained unmatched. The CDR3 consists of 17 residues. Germline CDR1 and CDR2: SGHRS and YFSETQ. CDR3 sequence reads: CASSPLAGGPKSYEQYF. The CDR3 coding sequence is TGCGCCAGCAGCCCGTTAGCGGGGGGGCCTAAATCGTACGAGCAGTACTTC.

The chain combines TRBV11-2 with TRBJ1-1; D perhaps matches TRBD1 (5 bases). Trimming removed 5 bases at V and 7 bases at J, with 20 bases between. This CDR3 contains 15 residues. Germline V gives CDR1 SGHAT, CDR2 FQNNGV. The chain's CDR3 is CASSPPGNPAFEAFF. CDR3 in DNA: TGTGCCAGCAGCCCCCCAGGGAACCCAGCTTTTGAAGCTTTCTTT.

This clone has only a few counts. The chain is built from TRBV14 and TRBJ1-1, with unresolved D. Germline assignment: CDR1 SGHDN and CDR2 FVKESK. The CDR3 has 12 amino acids. The V end was cut by 5 bases, the J end by 7 bases, with 11 bases between. CDR3 amino acids: CASSSREGEAFF. CDR3 nucleotides: TGTGCCAGCAGCTCAAGGGAGGGTGAAGCTTTCTTT.

The sample holds one count of this clone. The CDR3 nucleotides read TGTGCCAGCAGCGTAGGCCAGGACCCCTCCTACGAGCAGTACTTC. This encodes CASSVGQDPSYEQYF. The chain recombines TRBV9 with TRBJ2-7; D gene uncertain. Germline V gene sequence: CDR1 SGDLS, CDR2 YYNGEE. With 0 bases removed from V and 0 bases from J, the gap between germline ends came to 10 bases. The CDR3 has 15 amino acids.

V gene TRBV19 combines with J gene TRBJ2-4; no firm D call. Trimming took off 7 bases at V and 3 bases at J, with 13 bases between the two ends. Germline V gene data show CDR1 as LNHDA and CDR2 as SQIVND (reference sequence). CDR3 size: 14 residues. The CDR3 reads CASTPAGFKNIQYF. The DNA of the CDR3 is TGTGCCAGTACCCCGGCTGGTTTCAAAAACATTCAGTACTTC.